This TCR beta chain was found in a study of T-cell memory formation after mild COVID-19. Study summary: TCR clusters showed largely donor specificity.

Overall study results and limits: Cross-reactive memory apparently joined, as some responding clones appeared in pre-infection memory. Clones that got smaller from day 15 to 85 had even CD4/CD8, while clones growing later tipped toward CD4+.

The CDR3 contains 14 residues. V lost 5 bases to trimming and J lost 6 bases, with 13 bases between them. TCRdb fed the 5' RACE reads into MiXCR, producing one record per CDR3 protein. The table records under 350,000 distinct CDR3 sequences, under 20% of them present only once. This clonotype was detected only a few times. Its antigen is not known. Sequenced input: PBMCs or a T cell subset sorted from them (not recorded which). The chain couples TRBV12-3 or TRBV12-4 to TRBJ1-4; a weak D match, TRBD1 (5 bases). This clonotype was obtained from a man between 18 and 35 years old who had mild COVID-19 (a few samples of this study predate the infection). Cell type and time point are not known. The CDR3 nucleotides read TGTGCCAGCAGTCTTCAGGGTCTATATGAAAAACTGTTTTTT. Its translation is CASSLQGLYEKLFF.